Only a few counts were recorded for the clone carrying this T cell receptor (beta chain). Clones were read by immunoSEQ multiplex PCR, and TCRdb kept only the in-frame ones, dropping some. Among 150,000 or so clones listed, more than 75% were seen once. This CDR3 comprises 13 residues. Per germline, CDR1 MNHEY and CDR2 SVGAGI. V lost 6 bases and J 4 bases, leaving 10 bases between the germline ends. This specimen comes from a study of cytotoxic CD8 clonotypes in ibrutinib-treated CLL. The source was PBMCs, collected after 36 months of ibrutinib treatment. This clonotype was sampled from a human donor with chronic lymphocytic leukemia. V gene TRBV6-5 combines with J gene TRBJ1-5; weak D call: TRBD1 (5 bases). CDR3 sequence: CASRGPTNQPQHF. The CDR3 coding sequence is TGTGCCAGCAGGGGACCTACTAATCAGCCCCAGCATTTT.